The clone carrying this T cell receptor (beta chain) was found a few times. Its matching antigen is unknown. This sample is part of a study of blood T cells in healthy people across ages. A second 7 to 11 cycle PCR used barcoded and J-beta primers. Each CDR3 protein gets one entry after TCRdb re-called the 5' RACE reads with MiXCR. Of roughly 790,000 distinct CDR3 sequences listed, about 42% are singletons. V was shortened by 8 bases and J by 8 bases, with 19 bases between the two germline ends. The CDR3 has 14 amino acids. Germline CDR1 MNHEY, CDR2 SMNVEV (reference sequence). Study-level results: PBMCs that were unsorted prevented a conclusive naive versus antigen-experienced comparison. Donors of long life had a larger count of naive CD4+ cells and greater diversity than aged donors.

Donors were healthy Caucasian individuals from Russia aged roughly 6 to 95. The genes are TRBV27 and TRBJ2-1, with D possibly called TRBD1 or TRBD2 (6 bases each). This sequence was found in an older woman in good health. The material sequenced was blood. CDR3 in DNA: TGTGCCAGCGGCTCTTGGGGGGCCATGGATGAGCAGTTCTTC. It yields the protein CASGSWGAMDEQFF.